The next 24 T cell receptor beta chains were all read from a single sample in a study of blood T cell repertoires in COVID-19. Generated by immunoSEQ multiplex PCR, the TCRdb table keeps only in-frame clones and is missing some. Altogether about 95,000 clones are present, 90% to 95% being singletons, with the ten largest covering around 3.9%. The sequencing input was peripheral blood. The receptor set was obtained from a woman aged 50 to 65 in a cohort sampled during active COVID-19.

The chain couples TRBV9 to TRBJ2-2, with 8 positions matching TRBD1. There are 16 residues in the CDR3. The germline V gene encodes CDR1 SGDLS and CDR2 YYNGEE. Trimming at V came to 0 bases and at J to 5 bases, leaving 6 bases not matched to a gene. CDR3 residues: CASSVGRGLFTGELFF. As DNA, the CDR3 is TGTGCCAGCAGCGTAGGCAGGGGGCTTTTTACCGGGGAGCTGTTTTTT.

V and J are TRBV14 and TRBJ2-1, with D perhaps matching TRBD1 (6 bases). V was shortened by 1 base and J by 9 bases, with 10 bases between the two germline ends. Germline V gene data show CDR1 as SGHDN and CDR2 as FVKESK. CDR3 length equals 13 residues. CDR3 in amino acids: CASSQVRGGEQFF. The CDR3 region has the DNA TGTGCCAGCAGCCAAGTCCGAGGGGGTGAGCAGTTCTTC.

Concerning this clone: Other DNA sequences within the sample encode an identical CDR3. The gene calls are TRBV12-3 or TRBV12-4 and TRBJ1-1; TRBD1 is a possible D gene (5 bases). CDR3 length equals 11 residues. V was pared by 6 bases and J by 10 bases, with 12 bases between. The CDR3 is CASSLQGAAFF. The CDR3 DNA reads TGTGCCAGCAGCCTCCAGGGTGCAGCTTTCTTT.

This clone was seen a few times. As DNA, the CDR3 is TGTGCCAGCAGCCAAGATGTAGGACAGACGAAGTTCTTC. It codes for CASSQDVGQTKFF. The J gene is TRBJ2-1, the V gene TRBV3-1 (or the pseudogene TRBV3-2), with D possibly TRBD1 on 6 matching bases. The CDR3 totals 13 residues. Germline V gene lookup returns CDR1 LGHDT and CDR2 YNNKEL (reference sequence). The V end lost 0 bases, the J end lost 14 bases, and 14 bases lay between the germline ends.

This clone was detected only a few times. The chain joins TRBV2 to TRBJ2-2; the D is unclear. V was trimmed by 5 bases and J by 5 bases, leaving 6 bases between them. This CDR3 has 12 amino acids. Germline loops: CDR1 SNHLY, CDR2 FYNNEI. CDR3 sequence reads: CASSPFTGELFF. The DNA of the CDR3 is TGTGCCAGCAGTCCCTTTACCGGGGAGCTGTTTTTT.

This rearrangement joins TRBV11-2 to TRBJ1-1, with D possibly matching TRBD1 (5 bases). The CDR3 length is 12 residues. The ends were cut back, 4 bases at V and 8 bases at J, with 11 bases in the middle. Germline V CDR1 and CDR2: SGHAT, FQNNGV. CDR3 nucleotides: TGTGCCAGCAGCTGGAGGGACTCAGAAGCTTTCTTT. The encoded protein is CASSWRDSEAFF.

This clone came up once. The chain's CDR3 is CASKLGQGAFQPQHF. CDR3 bases: TGTGCCAGTAAATTGGGACAGGGGGCTTTTCAGCCCCAGCATTTT. This sequence joins TRBV19 and TRBJ1-5; 12 nucleotides match TRBD1. V lost 7 bases to trimming and J lost 6 bases; unmatched junction nucleotides: 7. Looked up from germline, CDR1 is LNHDA and CDR2 is SQIVND (reference sequence). This CDR3 has 15 residues.

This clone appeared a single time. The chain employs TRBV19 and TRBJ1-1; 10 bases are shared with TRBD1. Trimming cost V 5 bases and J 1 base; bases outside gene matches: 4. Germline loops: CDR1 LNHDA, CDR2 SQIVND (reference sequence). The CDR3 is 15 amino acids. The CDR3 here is CASSQRTGGNTEAFF. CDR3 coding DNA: TGTGCCAGTAGTCAACGGACAGGGGGGAACACTGAAGCTTTCTTT. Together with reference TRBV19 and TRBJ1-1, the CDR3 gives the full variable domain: DGGITQSPKYLFRKEGQNVTLSCEQNLNHDAMYWYRQDPGQGLRLIYYSQIVNDFQKGDIAEGYSVSREKKESFPLTVTSAQKNPTAFYLCASSQRTGGNTEAFFGQGTRLTVV.

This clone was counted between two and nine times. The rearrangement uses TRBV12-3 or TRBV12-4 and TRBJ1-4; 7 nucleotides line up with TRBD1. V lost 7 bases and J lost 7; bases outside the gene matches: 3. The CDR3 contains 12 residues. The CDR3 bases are TGTGCCAGCAAGGGGGCCGTTGAAAAACTGTTTTTT. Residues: CASKGAVEKLFF.

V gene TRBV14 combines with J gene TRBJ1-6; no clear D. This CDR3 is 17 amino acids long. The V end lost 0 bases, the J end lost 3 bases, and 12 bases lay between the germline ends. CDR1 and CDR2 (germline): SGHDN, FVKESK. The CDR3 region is CASSQDIRRLYNSPLHF. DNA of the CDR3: TGTGCCAGCAGCCAAGACATTCGGCGGCTCTATAATTCACCCCTCCACTTT.

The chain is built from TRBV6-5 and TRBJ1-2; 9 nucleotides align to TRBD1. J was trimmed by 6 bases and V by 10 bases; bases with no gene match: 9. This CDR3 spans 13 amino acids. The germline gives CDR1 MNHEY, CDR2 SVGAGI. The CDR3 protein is CATGTGSLNGYTF. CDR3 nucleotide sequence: TGTGCCACCGGGACAGGGTCGTTAAATGGCTACACCTTC.

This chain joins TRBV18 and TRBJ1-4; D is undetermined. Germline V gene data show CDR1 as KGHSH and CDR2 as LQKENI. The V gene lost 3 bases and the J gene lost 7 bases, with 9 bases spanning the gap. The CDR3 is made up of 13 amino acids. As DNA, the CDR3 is TGTGCCAGCTCACCCCGAGGGAGTGAAAAACTGTTTTTT. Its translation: CASSPRGSEKLFF.

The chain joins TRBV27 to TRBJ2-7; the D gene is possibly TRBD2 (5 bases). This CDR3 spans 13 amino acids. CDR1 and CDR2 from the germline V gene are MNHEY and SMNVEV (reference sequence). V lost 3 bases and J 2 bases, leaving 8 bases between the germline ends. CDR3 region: CASSLRETYEQYF. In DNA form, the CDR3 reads TGTGCCAGCAGTTTGAGGGAAACCTACGAGCAGTACTTC.

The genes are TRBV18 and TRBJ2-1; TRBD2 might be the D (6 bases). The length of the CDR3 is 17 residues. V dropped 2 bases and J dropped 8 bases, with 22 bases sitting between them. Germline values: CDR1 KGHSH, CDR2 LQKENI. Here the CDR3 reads CASSPFSGQRVFDEQFF. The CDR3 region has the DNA TGTGCCAGCTCACCATTTTCGGGGCAGCGGGTTTTCGATGAGCAGTTCTTC.

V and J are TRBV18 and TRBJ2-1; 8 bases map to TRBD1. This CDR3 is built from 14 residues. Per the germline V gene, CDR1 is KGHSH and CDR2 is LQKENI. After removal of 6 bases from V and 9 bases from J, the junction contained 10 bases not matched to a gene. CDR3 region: CASSPGQDYGEQFF. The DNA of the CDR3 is TGTGCCAGCTCCCCGGGACAGGATTACGGTGAGCAGTTCTTC. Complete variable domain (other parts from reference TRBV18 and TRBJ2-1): NAGVMQNPRHLVRRRGQEARLRCSPMKGHSHVYWYRQLPEEGLKFMVYLQKENIIDESGMPKERFSAEFPKEGPSILRIQQVVRGDSAAYFCASSPGQDYGEQFFGPGTRLTVL.

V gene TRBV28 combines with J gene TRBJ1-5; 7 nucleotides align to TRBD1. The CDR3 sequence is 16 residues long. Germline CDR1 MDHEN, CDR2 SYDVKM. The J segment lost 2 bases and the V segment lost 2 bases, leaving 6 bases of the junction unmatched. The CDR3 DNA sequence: TGTGCCAGCAGTTTAAGGGGCACAGGGGGCAATCAGCCCCAGCATTTT. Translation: CASSLRGTGGNQPQHF.

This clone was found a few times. The CDR3 sequence: CASSPGQGANTGELFF. In DNA, the CDR3 is TGCGCCAGCAGCCCAGGACAGGGCGCGAACACCGGGGAGCTGTTTTTT. The chain combines TRBV5-1 with TRBJ2-2; TRBD1 agrees at 8 bases. Germline assignment: CDR1 SGHRS and CDR2 YFSETQ. The CDR3 runs 16 residues. J was trimmed by 0 bases and V by 4 bases; bases with no gene match: 5.

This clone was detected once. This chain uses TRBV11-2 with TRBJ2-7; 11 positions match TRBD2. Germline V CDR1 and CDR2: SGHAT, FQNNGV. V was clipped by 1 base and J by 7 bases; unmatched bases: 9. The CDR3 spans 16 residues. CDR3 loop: CASSLGRTSGYGEQYF. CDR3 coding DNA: TGTGCCAGCAGCTTAGGCAGGACTAGCGGGTACGGTGAGCAGTACTTC.

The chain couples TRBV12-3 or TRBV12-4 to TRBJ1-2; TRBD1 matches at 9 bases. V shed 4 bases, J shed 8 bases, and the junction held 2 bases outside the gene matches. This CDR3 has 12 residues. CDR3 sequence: CASSSGQGGYTF. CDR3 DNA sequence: TGTGCCAGCAGTTCCGGACAGGGGGGCTACACCTTC.

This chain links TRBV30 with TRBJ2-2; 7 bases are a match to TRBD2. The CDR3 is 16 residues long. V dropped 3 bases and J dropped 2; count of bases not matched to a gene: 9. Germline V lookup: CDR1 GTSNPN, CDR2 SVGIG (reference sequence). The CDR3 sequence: CAWSPGWGGNTGELFF. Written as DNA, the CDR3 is TGTGCCTGGAGCCCCGGTTGGGGGGGAAACACCGGGGAGCTGTTTTTT.

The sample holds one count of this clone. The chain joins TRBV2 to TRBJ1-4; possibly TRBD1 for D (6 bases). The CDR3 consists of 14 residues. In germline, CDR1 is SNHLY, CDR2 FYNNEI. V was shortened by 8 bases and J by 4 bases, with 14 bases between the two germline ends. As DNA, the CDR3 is TGTGCCAGCGGTCAGGGGAAAAATAATGAAAAACTGTTTTTT. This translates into CASGQGKNNEKLFF.

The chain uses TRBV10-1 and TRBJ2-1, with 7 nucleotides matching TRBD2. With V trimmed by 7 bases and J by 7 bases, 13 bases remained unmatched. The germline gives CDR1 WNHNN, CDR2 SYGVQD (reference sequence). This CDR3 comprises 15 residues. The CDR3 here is CASTPGGVKVNEQFF. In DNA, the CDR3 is TGCGCCAGCACCCCGGGGGGAGTCAAGGTTAATGAGCAGTTCTTC.

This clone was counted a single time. CDR3 amino acids: CASSLWRGYTGELFF. The CDR3 coding sequence is TGTGCCAGCAGCTTGTGGCGGGGCTACACCGGGGAGCTGTTTTTT. V usage is TRBV5-6 and J usage is TRBJ2-2; TRBD2 might be the D (6 bases). The V end lost 1 base, the J end lost 3 bases, and 10 bases lay between the germline ends. The CDR3 totals 15 residues. Germline V CDR1 and CDR2: SGHDT, YYEEEE.

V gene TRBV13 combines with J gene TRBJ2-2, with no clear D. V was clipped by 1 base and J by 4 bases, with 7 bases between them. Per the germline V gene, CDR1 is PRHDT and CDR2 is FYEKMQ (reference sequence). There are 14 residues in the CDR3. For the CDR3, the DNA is TGTGCCAGCAGCTTAGCAGGTTTCACCGGGGAGCTGTTTTTT. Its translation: CASSLAGFTGELFF. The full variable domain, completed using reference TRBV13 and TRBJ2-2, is AAGVIQSPRHLIKEKRETATLKCYPIPRHDTVYWYQQGPGQDPQFLISFYEKMQSDKGSIPDRFSAQQFSDYHSELNMSSLELGDSALYFCASSLAGFTGELFFGEGSRLTVL.